This T cell receptor (beta chain) was obtained from a study of blood T cell repertoires in COVID-19. On the study more broadly: Material from acute and convalescent COVID-19 was sourced from the United States, Italy and Spain. From T cells, B-cell-depleted T cells, or PBMCs came the material, which was cDNA or gDNA.

Libraries were prepared by immunoSEQ multiplex PCR; TCRdb keeps only in-frame clonotypes and omits some of them. The data hold approximately 200,000 clones, with roughly 89% observed a single time. The study recruited people aged about 18 to 89 years across some 23 US areas. This clonotype was obtained from a woman in her thirties or forties with acute COVID-19. The specimen sequenced was PBMCs or T cells enriched from blood (not recorded which).

CDR3 sequence reads: CASSQQTGPCRYEQYF. The DNA of the CDR3 is TGTGCCAGCAGCCAACAGACAGGCCCTTGCCGCTACGAGCAGTACTTC. The chain has TRBV3-1 (or the pseudogene TRBV3-2) and TRBJ2-7, with TRBD1 as a possible D gene (6 bases). Germline V CDR1 and CDR2: LGHDT, YNNKEL (reference sequence). V was trimmed by 2 bases and J by 3 bases, leaving 17 bases between them. CDR3 length: 16 residues.